This TCR beta chain derives from a study of Graves' ophthalmopathy and Graves' hyperthyroidism (dated by TCRdb to between 2018 and 2020). In terms of the full investigation: Peripheral blood was collected at initial diagnosis, before any treatment. The study used signatures of the TCR beta repertoire to tell Graves' ophthalmopathy apart from Graves' hyperthyroidism and to predict which patients would progress to ophthalmopathy. In total, around 140 blood samples were TCR-sequenced: fewer than 50 ophthalmopathy, some 75 hyperthyroidism and some 17 hyperthyroidism-to-ophthalmopathy patients. To explore V-J signatures that separate ophthalmopathy from hyperthyroidism, a discovery set of around 97 patients was enrolled, consisting of 40 to 45 with ophthalmopathy and 55 to 65 with stable hyperthyroidism. An independent validation cohort comprised around 20 hyperthyroidism patients and 15 to 17 patients who later progressed from hyperthyroidism to ophthalmopathy. In five or six hyperthyroidism patients, T-cell repertoires of thyroid tissue and blood were compared. Following sampling, methimazole starting at 30 mg daily was administered to hyperthyroidism patients, and high-dose intravenous methylprednisolone was administered to ophthalmopathy patients. The 100 discovery patients were randomly split 7:3 into training and test sets. What the research found in general, with its limitations: No statistical method was used to predetermine the sample size, and group allocation was not hidden from the investigators. Most expanded thyroid clonotypes with frequency above 0.001 were also detected in blood, suggesting blood repertoires may reflect the thyroid immune response. In validation, the model predicted ophthalmopathy progression with about 70% sensitivity and less than 80% specificity; some 13 predicted patients were CT-confirmed with GO in a median of approximately 6.5 months. The 13-signature model separated ophthalmopathy from stable hyperthyroidism with 85% to 90% sensitivity and around 84% specificity in cross-validation, and 80%/75% in the test set.

Patients with ophthalmopathy had moderately to severely active disease, with a Clinical Activity Score of 3 or more, a NOSPECS grade of 4 or more, and a disease duration of less than 3 months. Patients with other autoimmune diseases, uncontrolled infections, pregnancy or lactation were excluded. Clinical symptoms, serum thyroxine, TRAb, thyroid ultrasound and orbital computed tomography formed the basis of the diagnosis. Using Ficoll-Paque density gradient centrifugation, PBMCs were isolated from about 10 ml of fresh peripheral blood. Total RNA was extracted with Trizol reagent and quality-checked on an Agilent 2100 Bioanalyzer. This clonotype was seen ten or more times. Which antigen it targets is not known. Nothing much larger sits one base from this clone, and base qualities are not available. TCR beta CDR3 regions were amplified from RNA transcripts for repertoire sequencing. HTBI primers and the Qiagen OneStep RT-PCR kit were used in a first-round RT-PCR, which was followed by a second-round multiplex PCR, size selection and purification. Libraries were sequenced paired-end with 100 bp reads on an Illumina HiSeq2000. Regarding the original processing steps: SOAPnuke was used for read processing, and reads with adapters, uncalled bases, a mean Phred below 15, or no exact constant-primer or identifier match were discarded. High-quality paired reads were merged with COPE v1.2.5. Each unique nucleotide sequence was treated as a clonotype, and MiTCR v1.1 was used to align the clonotypes to the IMGT TRB V, D and J references. The analysis was limited to V-J combinations with a frequency above 0.0001, which together covered 99.2% of repertoires. For each V-J combination, a TCR clonal expansion and chaos score was defined as F50 clonal expansion divided by the chaos observed in the TCRdist matrix. Welch's t-statistics and random forest were used to reduce features to about a dozen V-J combinations, which were fed into a naive Bayes classifier. The similarity between thyroid and blood repertoires was quantified using the Morisita-Horn index. Starting from the raw public reads, TCRdb applied fastp trimming at Q25, assembled clones with MiXCR and retained in-frame beta chains. Each CDR3 protein appears once, grouped with its most common genes and DNA. For this entry, the V and J calls and clone size follow TCRdb and not the study's own pipeline. The sample contains over 200,000 distinct CDR3 sequences, roughly 27% of them found a single time. The biggest ten clones account for over 7.5% of the sample.

V and J are trimmed by 4 bases and 5 bases, and the gene matches miss 5 bases of the junction. Inclusive of the bounding cysteine and phenylalanine, the CDR3 is 14 residues long. CDR3 DNA is the only sequence kept; it has 42 bases, read in frame from the first base. Sequences SGHTA (CDR1) and FQGNSA (CDR2) are obtained from the germline V gene. Sequencing was carried out using peripheral blood. The chain is assembled from TRBV7-2 and TRBJ1-2, and 9 junctional nucleotides match TRBD1. The TCR originated in a man in his fifties or sixties with Graves' ophthalmopathy. Donor details come from another sample of the same person, matched by shared clones. The nucleotide sequence reads TGTGCCAGCAGCTCTAGGACAGGGGAGTATGGCTACACCTTC. This yields the protein CASSSRTGEYGYTF.